This T cell receptor (beta chain) derives from a study of blood T cell repertoires in COVID-19. Study details: The analysed material was cDNA or gDNA that came from T cells, B-cell-depleted T cells, or PBMCs.

The table came from immunoSEQ multiplex PCR; TCRdb's copy has only in-frame clones and leaves some out. The sample has roughly 150,000 clones; around 81% are singletons. Sample: peripheral blood. This clonotype originated in an older man with active or convalescent COVID-19.

The CDR3 DNA reads as TGTGCCAGCAGGCCTCACACAGGGTATGTGGCCGGGGAGCTGTTTTTT. It specifies CASRPHTGYVAGELFF. The rearrangement uses TRBV6-2 or TRBV6-3 and TRBJ2-2; TRBD1 might be the D (6 bases). Per germline, CDR1 MNHEY and CDR2 SVGEGT. The CDR3 runs to 16 residues. V lost 6 bases, J lost 6 bases, and 20 bases lay in between.